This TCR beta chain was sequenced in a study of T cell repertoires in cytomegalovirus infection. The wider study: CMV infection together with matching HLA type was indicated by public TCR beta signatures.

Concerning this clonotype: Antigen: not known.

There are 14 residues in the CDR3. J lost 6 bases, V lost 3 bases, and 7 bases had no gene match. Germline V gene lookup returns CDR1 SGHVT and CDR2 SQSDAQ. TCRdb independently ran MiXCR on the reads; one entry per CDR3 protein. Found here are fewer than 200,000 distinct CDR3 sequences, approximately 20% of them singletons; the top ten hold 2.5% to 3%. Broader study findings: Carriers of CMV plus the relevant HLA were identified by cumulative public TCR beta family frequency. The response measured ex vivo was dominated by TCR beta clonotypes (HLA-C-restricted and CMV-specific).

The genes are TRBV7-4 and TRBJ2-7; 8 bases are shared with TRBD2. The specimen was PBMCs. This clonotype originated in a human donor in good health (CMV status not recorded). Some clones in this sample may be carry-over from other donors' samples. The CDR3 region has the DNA TGTGCCAGCAGCTTTGGGCTAGCGGGCAGCGAGCAGTACTTC. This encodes CASSFGLAGSEQYF.